This is a list of T cell receptor beta chains from one sample in a study of CD8 T cells in ankylosing spondylitis. TCRdb reprocessed the 5' RACE reads via MiXCR and lists one record per CDR3 protein. The repertoire holds more than 110,000 distinct CDR3 sequences, with about 8% as singletons. Sequencing used synovial fluid, either unsorted or a sorted T cell fraction (not recorded which). The receptors originated from a male donor with ankylosing spondylitis. Each CDR3 is given with its conserved first and last residue. Each record gives: V gene, clone size, D gene, J gene, CDR3 DNA, CDR3 protein. The D gene is left open where the match is weak. Rows may omit the clone size; those that give it use once, few, many or a size class.

TRBV29-1	many	.	TRBJ1-1	TGCAGCGTTGAGGCGAGTGGCACTGAAGCTTTCTTT	CSVEASGTEAFF
TRBV3-1	many	.	TRBJ2-7	TGTGCCAGCAGCCAAGATTGGCTAGGGAACTACGAGCAGTACTTC	CASSQDWLGNYEQYF
TRBV5-6	.	.	TRBJ1-1	TGTGCCAGCAGCCCCGGGCCAGCCCAGAGCACTGAAGCTTTCTTT	CASSPGPAQSTEAFF
TRBV29-1	many	TRBD1	TRBJ1-1	TGCAGCGTTGCTAGAACAGGGGACACTGAAGCTTTCTTT	CSVARTGDTEAFF
TRBV5-1	many	.	TRBJ1-1	TGCGCCAGCAGCCTACTGGCGGCGAACACTGAAGCTTTCTTT	CASSLLAANTEAFF
TRBV2	.	TRBD2	TRBJ2-5	TGTGCCAGCAGTGTCTTAGCGGGGGGAGAGACCCAGTACTTC	CASSVLAGGETQYF
TRBV6-2/TRBV6-3	.	.	TRBJ2-7	TGTGCCAGCAGTTACCCGGACAGTTTGATAGGGCAGTACTTC	CASSYPDSLIGQYF
TRBV10-2	.	TRBD1	TRBJ1-2	TGCGCCAGCAGCGCGGGACAGCACTATGGCTACACCTTC	CASSAGQHYGYTF
TRBV7-2	.	.	TRBJ2-5	TGTGCCAGCAGCTTAGCAGGGTCTCACCAAGAGACCCAGTACTTC	CASSLAGSHQETQYF
TRBV6-1	few	TRBD1	TRBJ1-6	TGTGCCAGCAGTGCGGACAGGAACTATAATTCACCCCTCCACTTT	CASSADRNYNSPLHF
TRBV7-9	few	TRBD1	TRBJ2-7	TGTGCCAGCAGCCCTTCGACAGGGGAAGGTCACGAGCAGTACTTC	CASSPSTGEGHEQYF
TRBV7-9	.	.	TRBJ2-1	TGTGCCAGCAGCCACCTAACCCTAGGCAATGAGCAGGTCTTC	CASSHLTLGNEQVF
TRBV20-1	few	.	TRBJ2-5	TGCAGTGTCCAAATCTCCTGGGACGAGACCCAGTACTTC	CSVQISWDETQYF
TRBV18	.	.	TRBJ2-5	TGTGCCAGCTCACCGCGACAGCTACAAGAGACCCAGTACTTC	CASSPRQLQETQYF
TRBV20-1	many	.	TRBJ1-1	TGCAGTGCTAGTACAGGGTCCGACACTGAAGCTTTCTTT	CSASTGSDTEAFF
TRBV7-2	many	.	TRBJ2-7	TGTGCCAGCAGCTTTAGCGCCGCTTCCTACGAGCAGTACTTC	CASSFSAASYEQYF
TRBV11-1	many	TRBD1	TRBJ2-4	TGTGCCAGCAGTCTTCTTCAGGGGGCCGGGAACATTCAGTACTTC	CASSLLQGAGNIQYF
TRBV7-7	many	.	TRBJ2-2	TGTGCTAGCAGCCTAGCCGGGAACACCGGGGAGCTGTTTTTT	CASSLAGNTGELFF
TRBV12-3/TRBV12-4	few	.	TRBJ2-7	TGTGCCAGCAGTGGTCAATACGAGCAGTACTTC	CASSGQYEQYF
TRBV7-9	many	.	TRBJ1-1	TGTGCCAGCAGCCCACAGGGAGGCTATTCTGAAGCTTTCTTT	CASSPQGGYSEAFF
TRBV24-1	many	TRBD2	TRBJ2-2	TGTGCCACCAGTGATTTCCGGACTAGCGGGGGAAGCACCGGGGAGCTGTTTTTT	CATSDFRTSGGSTGELFF
TRBV4-3	many	TRBD1	TRBJ2-7	TGCGCCAGCAGCCAAGAATTACCGACAGGGCTCTCCTACGAGCAGTACTTC	CASSQELPTGLSYEQYF
TRBV6-5	.	TRBD1	TRBJ2-7	TGTGCCAGCAGTTTGAGGACCGGGACAGGGACGGCGTACGAGCAGTACTTC	CASSLRTGTGTAYEQYF
TRBV12-3/TRBV12-4	many	TRBD1	TRBJ2-6	TGTGCCAGCAGAACAGGGGTAGCGGCCAACGTCCTGACTTTC	CASRTGVAANVLTF
TRBV7-2	many	.	TRBJ2-7	TGTGCCAGCAGAGAACAATTGTACTACGAGCAGTACTTC	CASREQLYYEQYF
TRBV2	.	.	TRBJ2-3	TGTGCCAGCGGGGGGCTTACAGACGCAGATACGCAGTATTTT	CASGGLTDADTQYF
TRBV28	many	.	TRBJ2-2	TGTGCCAGCAATCCAACGTACACCGGGGAGCTGTTTTTT	CASNPTYTGELFF
TRBV5-1	.	TRBD1	TRBJ2-3	TGCGCCAGCAGCTCGGGACAGTTAAAAGATACGCAGTATTTT	CASSSGQLKDTQYF
TRBV24-1	few	.	TRBJ1-3	TGTGCCACATCGAGGGGGAGCCCCTTGTTTGGAAACACCATATATTTT	CATSRGSPLFGNTIYF
TRBV2	many	.	TRBJ2-3	TGTGCCAGCGGCCGGGACACCTACACAGATACGCAGTATTTT	CASGRDTYTDTQYF
TRBV24-1	.	.	TRBJ1-2	TGTGCCACCAGTGATCCAAGAAGAGGGATTGGTGGCTACACCTTC	CATSDPRRGIGGYTF
TRBV11-3	many	TRBD1	TRBJ2-1	TGTGCCAGCAGCTCCACCGGGACAGCCAACCTCAATGAGCAGTTCTTC	CASSSTGTANLNEQFF
TRBV12-3/TRBV12-4	few	.	TRBJ2-1	TGTGCCAGCACCGCCGCCTCGCCTACTACAAATGAGCAGTTCTTC	CASTAASPTTNEQFF
TRBV28	few	.	TRBJ1-3	TGTGCCAGCAGTTTTCGTCGGGTCAGCTCTGGAAACACCATATATTTT	CASSFRRVSSGNTIYF
TRBV18	few	TRBD2	TRBJ2-1	TGTGCCAGCTCACCGGGACTAGCGGGGTCCAATGAGCAGTTCTTC	CASSPGLAGSNEQFF
TRBV10-3	many	.	TRBJ1-1	TGTGCCATCAGTGAGACACCAGGGGTGGACACTGAAGCTTTCTTT	CAISETPGVDTEAFF
TRBV5-1	.	TRBD1	TRBJ1-6	TGCGCCAGCAGCCCAGCTTTACGGACAGGGAAATCACCCCTCCACTTT	CASSPALRTGKSPLHF
TRBV10-1	many	.	TRBJ2-1	TGCGCCAGCAGTGACAGCGGGCGAGGGAATGAGCAGTTCTTC	CASSDSGRGNEQFF